This is a list of T cell receptor beta chains from one sample in a study of T cells of healthy individuals. In TCRdb, the 5' RACE reads were re-called with MiXCR into one record per CDR3 protein. The data hold 90,000 to 100,000 distinct CDR3 sequences, with roughly 18% observed a single time. The source of these receptors is a human donor in good health. The CDR3 runs from the conserved cysteine through the conserved F or W. A D gene is named only where the DNA matches it firmly. Where a row states a size, it is once, few, many or the class of an expanded clone; other rows omit it.

abundance	v_gene	j_gene	d_gene	len	CDR3nt	CDR3aa
many	TRBV18	TRBJ1-1	TRBD1	15	TGTGCCAGCTCACTCACAGGGGTTTTGAACACTGAAGCTTTCTTT	CASSLTGVLNTEAFF
NA	TRBV6-1	TRBJ1-6	NA	13	TGTGCCAGCAGTGAAGCCCGGGCCTCACCCCTCCACTTT	CASSEARASPLHF
NA	TRBV29-1	TRBJ2-3	NA	13	TGCAGCGCCCGGGCGGGCATTGAGTATACGCAGTATTTT	CSARAGIEYTQYF
NA	TRBV6-2/TRBV6-3	TRBJ2-2	NA	12	TGTGCCAGCAGTGGCGATTTCGGGGAGCTGTTTTTT	CASSGDFGELFF
NA	TRBV20-1	TRBJ2-3	NA	15	TGCAGTGTTTCGCTCCTTCCTTCTAGCACAGATACGCAGTATTTT	CSVSLLPSSTDTQYF
few	TRBV2	TRBJ1-5	TRBD1	15	TGTGCCAGCAGGCCGAGGGACAGTAGCAATCAGCCCCAGCATTTT	CASRPRDSSNQPQHF
few	TRBV20-1	TRBJ1-5	NA	15	TGCAGTGCCACCCTAGGAGGAGCACAAAGTCGGCCCCAGAATTTT	CSATLGGAQSRPQNF
NA	TRBV2	TRBJ2-7	NA	11	TGTGCCAGCAGGCAGTCCTACGAGCAGTACTTC	CASRQSYEQYF
many	TRBV18	TRBJ2-7	NA	15	TGTGCCAGCTCCCCCGGTGAAGGACAGCTCCACGAGCAGTACTTC	CASSPGEGQLHEQYF
NA	TRBV7-3	TRBJ2-7	TRBD2	15	TGTGCCAGCAGCCTAGCTCCTAGCGGGAGAGGCGAGCAGTACTTC	CASSLAPSGRGEQYF
few	TRBV7-2	TRBJ1-6	NA	14	TGTGCCAGCAGCCTGGGGAACGCAGAATCACCCCTCCACTTT	CASSLGNAESPLHF
once	TRBV9	TRBJ2-2	NA	17	TGTGCCAGCAGCGTAGCGTTGACAGGCGCGAACACCGGGGAGCTGTTTTTT	CASSVALTGANTGELFF
NA	TRBV28	TRBJ2-7	TRBD2	16	TGTGCCAGCAGATCCCTGGCGGGAGAGACCCCCTACGAGCAGTACTTC	CASRSLAGETPYEQYF
many	TRBV29-1	TRBJ2-3	TRBD2	13	TGCAGCGTTAGCGGGGGGTCCACAGATACGCAGTATTTT	CSVSGGSTDTQYF
few	TRBV4-1	TRBJ2-1	NA	16	TGCGCCAGCAGCCAATCACAGACGAGCTCCTACAATGAGCAGTTCTTC	CASSQSQTSSYNEQFF
many	TRBV3-1	TRBJ2-7	NA	14	TGTGCCAGCAGCCAAGAAGGGAGCGACTACGAGCAGTACTTC	CASSQEGSDYEQYF